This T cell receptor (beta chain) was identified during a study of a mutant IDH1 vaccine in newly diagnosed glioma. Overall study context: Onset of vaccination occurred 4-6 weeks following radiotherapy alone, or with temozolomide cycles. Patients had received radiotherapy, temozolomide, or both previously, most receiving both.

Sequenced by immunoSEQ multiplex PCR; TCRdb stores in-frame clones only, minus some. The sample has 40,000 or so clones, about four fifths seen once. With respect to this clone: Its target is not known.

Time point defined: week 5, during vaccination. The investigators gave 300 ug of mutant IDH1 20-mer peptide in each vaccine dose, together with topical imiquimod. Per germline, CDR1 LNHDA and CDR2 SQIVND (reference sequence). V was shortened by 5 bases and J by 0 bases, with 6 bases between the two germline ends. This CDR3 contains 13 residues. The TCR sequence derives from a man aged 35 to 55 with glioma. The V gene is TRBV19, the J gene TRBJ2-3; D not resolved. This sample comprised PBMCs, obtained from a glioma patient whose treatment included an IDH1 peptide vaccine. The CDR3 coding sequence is TGTGCCAGTAGTGATACTAGCACAGATACGCAGTATTTT. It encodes CASSDTSTDTQYF.